This T cell receptor beta chain derives from a study of HIV-infected patients and healthy controls. The V gene lost 1 base and the J gene lost 0 bases, with 11 bases spanning the gap. The CDR3 totals 16 residues. 400 to 550 ng RNA was reverse transcribed with alpha and beta constant-region primers. Separate chain-specific third strand synthesis with multiplexing indices produced the alpha and beta libraries. TCRdb called the 5' RACE reads again in MiXCR, with one record for every CDR3 protein. This sample carries about 10,000 distinct CDR3 sequences, 8% to 10% of them seen once, and the ten largest clones take around 5.9%. Overall study findings and caveats: HIV-infected repertoires had significantly higher mean Gini indices than controls, possibly reflecting oligoclonality.

No cell fractionation was done, so the repertoire covers all unsorted peripheral blood T cells. This clonotype has ten or more counts. Its antigen is unknown. V and J are TRBV12-3 or TRBV12-4 and TRBJ2-3, with D possibly matching TRBD1 (6 bases). The sequenced sample consisted of blood. This receptor was taken from an adult in good health. The CDR3 coding sequence is TGTGCCAGCAGTTTAGGGGGGACACCTAGCACAGATACGCAGTATTTT. Its protein product is CASSLGGTPSTDTQYF.